One and the same sample provided the 10 T cell receptor beta chains below, sequenced in a study of shared clonotypes between healthy human individuals (dated by TCRdb to the early 2020s). For the CD8 naive samples, CD45RO-negative cells were positively selected for CCR7, yielding a CD45RA+CCR7+ population from which TemRA cells were excluded. Library construction relied on the immunoSEQ multiplex PCR assay. The table comes from immuneACCESS by way of TCRdb, which keeps in-frame sequences with V and J called. Part of the clones is missing from these tables; in studies checked, under half for an unresolved V gene and the rest for unknown reasons. The sample table holds under 1 million clones, of which over 90% were seen once. Clones ranked in the top ten supply 20% to 30% of the sample. The sample comprised naive CD8+ T cells sorted from blood. The cell subset or site label here, explained by the study, means: CD45RA+CCR7+. These receptors were taken from a young man in good health.

This chain joins TRBV6-5 and TRBJ1-1, with TRBD1 matching over 8 bases. The CDR3 extends over 15 amino acids. Trimming took 10 bases from V and 1 from J; bases not matched to a gene: 11. Per the germline V gene, CDR1 is MNHEY and CDR2 is SVGAGI. CDR3 loop: CATEHRGKRNTEAFF. CDR3 DNA sequence: TGTGCCACCGAGCACAGGGGGAAGAGGAACACTGAAGCTTTCTTT.

J is TRBJ1-2 and V is TRBV21-1. TRBV21-1 is termed a pseudogene. This CDR3 is 15 amino acids long. CDR3 sequence: CASSKEGYRDYGYTF. The CDR3 DNA reads as TGTGCCAGCAGCAAAGAAGGGTACCGAGACTATGGCTACACCTTC.

The CDR3 DNA follows: TGCAGCGTTCGTTGGGGTATCGGCAATGAGCAGTTCTTC. Amino acids: CSVRWGIGNEQFF. The chain links TRBV29-1 to TRBJ2-1; D is unclear. Trimming left V 5 bases short and J 6 bases short, with 14 bases between. The CDR3 contains 13 residues. Germline CDR1 and CDR2: SQVTM and ANQGSEA.

The chain links TRBV7-8 to TRBJ2-1, with 9 positions matching TRBD1. CDR1 and CDR2 (germline): SGHVS, FQNEAQ. The trim removed 1 base at V and 9 bases at J, leaving 4 bases unmatched. The CDR3 consists of 14 residues. The CDR3 nucleotides are TGTGCCAGCAGCTTAGTCGGACAGGGGACTGAGCAGTTCTTC. Protein sequence: CASSLVGQGTEQFF.

The chain employs TRBV7-9 and TRBJ2-3; D unclear. The length of the CDR3 is 15 residues. The germline gives CDR1 SEHNR, CDR2 FQNEAQ (reference sequence). V lost 7 bases to trimming and J lost 0 bases, with 14 bases between them. The CDR3 protein is CASTETSASTDTQYF. CDR3 nucleotide sequence: TGTGCCAGCACCGAGACCAGCGCGAGCACAGATACGCAGTATTTT.

This clone was detected only once. The chain joins TRBV7-9 to TRBJ2-7; 14 bases are shared with TRBD2. Germline loops: CDR1 SEHNR, CDR2 FQNEAQ (reference sequence). The CDR3 is 14 amino acids. The junction had 6 bases not matched to a gene; V was cut back by 5 bases and J by 9 bases. The CDR3 spells CASSPGLAGVTQYF. CDR3 bases: TGTGCCAGCAGCCCGGGACTAGCGGGAGTGACGCAGTACTTC. Complete variable domain (other parts from reference TRBV7-9 and TRBJ2-7): DTGVSQNPRHKITKRGQNVTFRCDPISEHNRLYWYRQTLGQGPEFLTYFQNEAQLEKSRLLSDRFSAERPKGSFSTLEIQRTEQGDSAMYLCASSPGLAGVTQYFGPGTRLTVT.

CDR3 region: CASSPTGGWETQYF. The DNA for the CDR3 is TGTGCCAGCAGCCCGACAGGGGGATGGGAGACCCAGTACTTC. The genes are TRBV7-6 and TRBJ2-5; TRBD1 matches at 9 bases. Germline V lookup: CDR1 SGHVS, CDR2 FNYEAQ. Trimming removed 5 bases from V and 5 bases from J; junction bases left unmatched: 6. CDR3 length equals 14 residues.

There are a few counts of this clone. J is TRBJ2-1 and V is TRBV4-3; D remains unclear. The CDR3 runs 16 residues. V was cut by 0 bases and J by 4 bases, with 13 bases left in between. CDR1 LGHNA and CDR2 YSLEER come from the germline V gene. Here the CDR3 DNA reads TGCGCCAGCAGCCAAGATCAAGAGAAGGTTTACAATGAGCAGTTCTTC. Translating gives CASSQDQEKVYNEQFF.

V is TRBV28 and J is TRBJ1-5, with 9 bases that match TRBD1. Germline assignment: CDR1 MDHEN and CDR2 SYDVKM. The CDR3 loop spans 16 amino acids. V lost 7 bases to trimming and J lost 5 bases; unmatched junction nucleotides: 12. As DNA, the CDR3 is TGTGCCAGCAACAAGCCGGGACAGGGTTTTTATCAGCCCCAGCATTTT. Translated: CASNKPGQGFYQPQHF.

The sample holds one count of this clone. The rearrangement joins TRBV28 to TRBJ2-5; D remains unclear. The germline CDR1 and CDR2 sequences are MDHEN and SYDVKM. Trimming took 2 bases from V and 5 from J, leaving 9 bases between them. The CDR3 runs to 13 residues. CDR3 residues: CASSLGSLETQYF. DNA for the CDR3: TGTGCCAGCAGTTTAGGGTCGTTGGAGACCCAGTACTTC.